The next 29 T cell receptor beta chains were all read from a single sample in a study of technical replicates of blood from four donors. The repertoire was sequenced with immunoSEQ multiplex PCR; TCRdb's copy has only in-frame clones and lacks some. Of tens of thousands of clones listed, around 92% were seen once; the top ten hold about 0.4%. Sample: T cells isolated from PBMCs. The receptors derive from a human donor in good health.

The CDR3 coding sequence is TGTGCCAGCAGTTATACCCTCCCGGGGAGCAATCAGCCCCAGCATTTT. It yields the protein CASSYTLPGSNQPQHF. The chain links TRBV6-5 to TRBJ1-5; D uncertain. This CDR3 comprises 16 residues. Trimming took 3 bases from V and 1 from J, leaving 13 bases between them. Germline V gene lookup returns CDR1 MNHEY and CDR2 SVGAGI.

The V gene is TRBV19, the J gene TRBJ2-5; 7 nucleotides match TRBD1. V trimming: 7 bases; J trimming: 1 base; junction bases outside the gene matches: 9. The CDR3 covers 15 residues. Germline CDR1 is LNHDA and CDR2 is SQIVND (reference sequence). The CDR3 loop reads CASTPKRQGQETQYF. DNA for the CDR3: TGTGCCAGTACCCCAAAGAGACAGGGCCAAGAGACCCAGTACTTC. The complete variable domain, with remaining parts taken from reference TRBV19 and TRBJ2-5, reads DGGITQSPKYLFRKEGQNVTLSCEQNLNHDAMYWYRQDPGQGLRLIYYSQIVNDFQKGDIAEGYSVSREKKESFPLTVTSAQKNPTAFYLCASTPKRQGQETQYFGPGTRLLVL.

This clone was seen a single time. V and J are TRBV4-3 and TRBJ2-5; 9 nucleotides agree with TRBD1. Germline CDR1 is LGHNA and CDR2 is YSLEER. This CDR3 is 17 amino acids long. With V trimmed by 0 bases and J by 4 bases, 9 bases remained unmatched. CDR3 sequence: CASSQDERDRVSETQYF. DNA of the CDR3: TGCGCCAGCAGCCAAGATGAAAGGGACAGGGTTTCAGAGACCCAGTACTTC.

The chain has TRBV9 and TRBJ2-2; 10 nucleotides align to TRBD2. CDR1 and CDR2 from the germline V gene are SGDLS and YYNGEE. Unmatched junction bases numbered 12, after V lost 0 bases and J lost 4 bases. The CDR3 runs 19 residues. CDR3 sequence reads: CASSVGLAGVGDITGELFF. The CDR3 nucleotides are TGTGCCAGCAGCGTAGGGCTAGCGGGAGTGGGAGATATCACCGGGGAGCTGTTTTTT.

V usage is TRBV21-1 and J usage is TRBJ2-3; no check of the table's D call, TRBD1, against the DNA was made. TRBV21-1 is a pseudogene. The CDR3 is 14 residues long. In nucleotides, the CDR3 is TGTGCCAGCAGTATCGGGACAGGGGTAGATACGCAGTATTTT. Protein product: CASSIGTGVDTQYF.

J is TRBJ1-5 and V is TRBV28; D unresolved. V lost 2 bases, J lost 1 base, and 9 bases lay in between. The CDR3 is 15 residues long. Germline-derived CDR1 and CDR2 are MDHEN and SYDVKM. CDR3 coding DNA: TGTGCCAGCAGTTTAGGACTGGGCAGCAATCAGCCCCAGCATTTT. It translates to CASSLGLGSNQPQHF.

A few counts support this clone. CDR3 nucleotide sequence: TGTGCCAGCAGTTTAACTGGCAGGGCGAACACCGGGGAGCTGTTTTTT. This codes for CASSLTGRANTGELFF. This chain joins TRBV27 and TRBJ2-2, with a possible D match to TRBD1 (5 bases). The V end lost 2 bases, the J end lost 0 bases, and 10 bases lay between the germline ends. The CDR3 is 16 amino acids. CDR1 and CDR2 from the germline V gene are MNHEY and SMNVEV (reference sequence).

This clone was seen just once. The chain couples TRBV29-1 to TRBJ2-5, with TRBD2 as a possible D gene (5 bases). Trimming stripped 4 bases from V and 5 bases from J, with 17 bases between. Germline CDR1 and CDR2: SQVTM and ANQGSEA. The CDR3 is made up of 14 amino acids. CDR3 nucleotides: TGCAGCGTTGGCCATTCGGGGTCTGCGGAGACCCAGTACTTC. It specifies CSVGHSGSAETQYF.

This chain links TRBV5-5 with TRBJ2-1; 9 nucleotides agree with TRBD1. CDR1 SGHKS and CDR2 YYEKEE come from the germline V gene (reference sequence). The CDR3 runs 15 residues. With V trimmed by 4 bases and J by 3 bases, 5 bases remained unmatched. CDR3 amino acids: CASSPGQGGYNEQFF. Here the CDR3 DNA reads TGTGCCAGCAGCCCGGGACAGGGTGGCTACAATGAGCAGTTCTTC.

The V call is TRBV6-1, the J call TRBJ1-1; TRBD1 matches 7 bases. The J segment lost 3 bases and the V segment lost 5 bases, leaving 6 bases of the junction unmatched. This CDR3 has 14 amino acids. The germline V gene has CDR1 MNHNS and CDR2 SASEGT. CDR3 region: CASSRQGSHTEAFF. The CDR3 region has the DNA TGTGCCAGCAGTCGACAGGGTAGTCACACTGAAGCTTTCTTT.

The chain recombines TRBV7-2 with TRBJ2-3; maybe TRBD2 (6 bases). V lost 4 bases and J 3 bases, leaving 23 bases between the germline ends. From germline, CDR1 is SGHTA and CDR2 FQGNSA. This CDR3 has 18 residues. CDR3 DNA sequence: TGTGCCAGCAGCTCGGCCTCACACGGCGGGGTCAAGACAGATACGCAGTATTTT. This encodes CASSSASHGGVKTDTQYF.

The V gene is TRBV7-2, the J gene TRBJ2-3; 10 bases map to TRBD2. CDR1 and CDR2 (germline): SGHTA, FQGNSA. The CDR3 is 14 residues long. V dropped 1 base and J dropped 5; count of bases not matched to a gene: 0. CDR3 coding DNA: TGTGCCAGCAGCTTAGGACTAGCGGGAGATACGCAGTATTTT. It specifies CASSLGLAGDTQYF.

The chain uses TRBV7-2 and TRBJ1-1, with D perhaps TRBD1 (6 bases). CDR1 is SGHTA, CDR2 FQGNSA, per germline. V was shortened by 2 bases and J by 5 bases, with 9 bases between the two germline ends. This CDR3 spans 13 amino acids. CDR3 amino acids: CASSLTGNTEAFF. CDR3 in DNA: TGTGCCAGCAGCTTAACAGGGAATACTGAAGCTTTCTTT.

The chain has TRBV2 and TRBJ2-3; no clear D gene. The length of the CDR3 is 14 residues. The germline CDR1 and CDR2 sequences are SNHLY and FYNNEI. The V and J ends lost 6 bases and 0 bases respectively, with 10 bases between them. CDR3 in amino acids: CASSVVTSTDTQYF. CDR3 nucleotides: TGTGCCAGCAGCGTCGTGACTAGCACAGATACGCAGTATTTT.

The chain employs TRBV19 and TRBJ2-7, with 7 bases lining up with TRBD2. This CDR3 is built from 15 residues. Germline trimming cut 5 bases from V and 0 bases from J; bases unmatched to any gene: 7. Germline V gene sequence: CDR1 LNHDA, CDR2 SQIVND (reference sequence). The CDR3 protein is CASSYSSGLSYEQYF. In nucleotides, the CDR3 is TGTGCCAGTAGTTACTCTAGCGGACTCTCCTACGAGCAGTACTTC. The variable domain in full, with the rest retrieved from reference TRBV19 and TRBJ2-7, is DGGITQSPKYLFRKEGQNVTLSCEQNLNHDAMYWYRQDPGQGLRLIYYSQIVNDFQKGDIAEGYSVSREKKESFPLTVTSAQKNPTAFYLCASSYSSGLSYEQYFGPGTRLTVT.

This clone came up once. CDR3 sequence: CASSLTGGFTDTQYF. In DNA form, the CDR3 reads TGCGCCAGCAGTCTGACAGGGGGATTCACAGATACGCAGTATTTT. The V gene is TRBV4-3, the J gene TRBJ2-3; 9 bases map to TRBD1. This CDR3 is built from 15 residues. Trimming cost V 6 bases and J 2 bases; bases outside gene matches: 6. From germline, CDR1 is LGHNA and CDR2 YSLEER.

The chain couples TRBV28 to TRBJ1-1; TRBD1 is a possible D gene (6 bases). Germline CDR1 is MDHEN and CDR2 is SYDVKM. This CDR3 contains 12 residues. Trimming took 4 bases from V and 8 from J, leaving 11 bases between them. CDR3 region: CASSYLDREAFF. CDR3 DNA: TGTGCCAGCAGTTATCTCGACAGGGAAGCTTTCTTT. The complete variable domain, with remaining parts taken from reference TRBV28 and TRBJ1-1, reads DVKVTQSSRYLVKRTGEKVFLECVQDMDHENMFWYRQDPGLGLRLIYFSYDVKMKEKGDIPEGYSVSREKKERFSLILESASTNQTSMYLCASSYLDREAFFGQGTRLTVV.

The chain combines TRBV19 with TRBJ1-3, with D perhaps matching TRBD1 (5 bases). V lost 4 bases and J lost 0, with 7 bases in between. The germline gives CDR1 LNHDA, CDR2 SQIVND (reference sequence). The CDR3 sequence is 14 residues long. The CDR3 DNA reads as TGTGCCAGTAGTACTGACAGCTCTGGAAACACCATATATTTT. As protein: CASSTDSSGNTIYF.

The CDR3 loop reads CASSTGQYYEQYF. As DNA, the CDR3 is TGTGCCAGTAGTACCGGACAGTACTACGAGCAGTACTTC. The V and J genes are TRBV19 and TRBJ2-7; D may be TRBD1 (6 bases). Germline V gene sequence: CDR1 LNHDA, CDR2 SQIVND (reference sequence). V dropped 4 bases and J dropped 3 bases, with 10 bases sitting between them. The CDR3 extends over 13 amino acids.

This clone was picked up one time. The rearrangement links TRBV10-3 to TRBJ2-1; D not resolved. This CDR3 region has 11 residues. Germline assignment: CDR1 ENHRY and CDR2 SYGVKD. Trimming pared 3 bases from V and 7 bases from J, leaving 4 bases between. CDR3: CAISDPNEQFF. For the CDR3, the DNA is TGTGCCATCAGTGATCCTAATGAGCAGTTCTTC.

The chain has TRBV7-9 and TRBJ2-7; the D is unclear. The CDR3 has 12 amino acids. The V end lost 5 bases, the J end lost 3 bases, and 8 bases lay between the germline ends. CDR1 is SEHNR and CDR2 is FQNEAQ in the germline V gene (reference sequence). The DNA of the CDR3 is TGTGCCAGCAGCGTTTCAAACTACGAGCAGTACTTC. It is translated as CASSVSNYEQYF.

The DNA of the CDR3 is TGTGCCAGCAGCCCCAACTTCCGCCCCGCGTTGTTCTTC. Protein product: CASSPNFRPALFF. This rearrangement joins TRBV7-3 to TRBJ2-1; D unclear. Germline CDR1 and CDR2: SGHTA and FQGTGA. V lost 5 bases to trimming and J lost 15 bases, with 20 bases between them. The CDR3 has 13 residues.

V is TRBV5-6 and J is TRBJ1-5, with 9 bases aligning to TRBD1. The germline V gene has CDR1 SGHDT and CDR2 YYEEEE. The CDR3 spans 17 residues. The V gene end was trimmed by 3 bases and the J gene end by 4 bases; junction bases not matched to a gene: 11. The CDR3 DNA reads TGTGCCAGCAGCTCATTCTTACAGGGGGCCTGGAATCAGCCCCAGCATTTT. Its protein is CASSSFLQGAWNQPQHF.

This clone showed up just once. CDR3 sequence reads: CASSFRLAGSSYNEQFF. The CDR3 region has the DNA TGCGCCAGCAGCTTTCGACTAGCGGGAAGCTCCTACAATGAGCAGTTCTTC. V gene TRBV5-1 combines with J gene TRBJ2-1, with 11 bases aligning to TRBD2. With 2 bases clipped from V and 0 bases from J, the junction kept 4 bases outside the gene matches. This CDR3 region has 17 residues. Germline CDR1 is SGHRS and CDR2 is YFSETQ.

Points on this clone: Other DNA sequences from this sample encode an identical CDR3 as well. The CDR3 region is CASSQEGGYNEQFF. The CDR3 coding sequence is TGCGCCAGCAGCCAAGAAGGCGGATACAATGAGCAGTTCTTC. This chain connects TRBV4-1 to TRBJ2-1; D uncertain. Trimming removed 0 bases from V and 4 bases from J, with 7 bases in between. The V gene's germline CDR1 is MGHRA and CDR2 YSYEKL. CDR3 size: 14 residues.

V usage is TRBV7-8 and J usage is TRBJ1-5; 8 nucleotides agree with TRBD1. The CDR3 totals 14 residues. Germline V gene data show CDR1 as SGHVS and CDR2 as FQNEAQ. Trimming cost V 8 bases and J 4 bases; bases outside gene matches: 7. Here the CDR3 DNA reads TGTGCCAGCGGACAGGGCTTGTTAAATCAGCCCCAGCATTTT. This codes for CASGQGLLNQPQHF.

The chain couples TRBV10-1 to TRBJ2-7, with D perhaps TRBD2 (6 bases). V was shortened by 3 bases and J by 0 bases, with 21 bases between the two germline ends. The germline V gene has CDR1 WNHNN and CDR2 SYGVQD (reference sequence). The CDR3 runs to 18 residues. CDR3 in amino acids: CASSDRASDVTFSYEQYF. CDR3 coding DNA: TGCGCCAGCAGTGACCGGGCTAGCGATGTAACCTTCTCCTACGAGCAGTACTTC.

V gene TRBV6-5 combines with J gene TRBJ2-2, with a weak D call TRBD1 (6 bases). The V gene lost 2 bases and the J gene lost 4 bases, with 11 bases spanning the gap. This CDR3 spans 15 amino acids. From germline, CDR1 is MNHEY and CDR2 SVGAGI. CDR3 loop: CASSYRDTLTGELFF. CDR3 sequence (DNA): TGTGCCAGCAGTTACCGGGACACACTCACCGGGGAGCTGTTTTTT.

The chain joins TRBV11-2 to TRBJ1-2; a weak D match, TRBD1 (6 bases). Germline loops: CDR1 SGHAT, CDR2 FQNNGV. The CDR3 extends over 15 amino acids. V lost 0 bases, J lost 10 bases, and 18 bases lay in between. For the CDR3, the DNA is TGTGCCAGCAGCTTAGAGGCAGGGGCGATATTCGACTACACCTTC. It translates to CASSLEAGAIFDYTF.